The subject of this entry is one T cell receptor (beta chain). Its target is not known. Using immunoSEQ multiplex PCR, the repertoire was profiled, and TCRdb retains in-frame clones only, with some absent. The sample carries roughly 130,000 clones, about 89% recorded once. The data derive from a study of T cell responses to AZD1222 COVID-19 vaccine. General study results and limits: When two AZD1222 doses had been given, Spike-specific TCR breadth and depth rose. There were repertoire samples only from the period after the peak T cell response. Variant regions that are unmutated are reportedly the target of nearly half of spike-specific TCRs. Regions 160-218 and 743-854 held dominance among vaccine-associated CD4 TCRs, which spanned spike.

Germline CDR1 reads LGHDT; CDR2 reads YNNKEL (reference sequence). This CDR3 has 12 residues. V dropped 1 base and J dropped 4 bases, with 4 bases sitting between them. This specimen consisted of peripheral blood, obtained 28 days after the second dose of the MenACWY control vaccine. The J gene is TRBJ2-5, the V gene TRBV3-1 (or the pseudogene TRBV3-2), with unresolved D. The origin of this receptor is an adult who received the MenACWY meningococcal vaccine as a control. The CDR3 protein is CASSQGPETQYF. The CDR3 DNA reads TGTGCCAGCAGCCAAGGGCCAGAGACCCAGTACTTC.